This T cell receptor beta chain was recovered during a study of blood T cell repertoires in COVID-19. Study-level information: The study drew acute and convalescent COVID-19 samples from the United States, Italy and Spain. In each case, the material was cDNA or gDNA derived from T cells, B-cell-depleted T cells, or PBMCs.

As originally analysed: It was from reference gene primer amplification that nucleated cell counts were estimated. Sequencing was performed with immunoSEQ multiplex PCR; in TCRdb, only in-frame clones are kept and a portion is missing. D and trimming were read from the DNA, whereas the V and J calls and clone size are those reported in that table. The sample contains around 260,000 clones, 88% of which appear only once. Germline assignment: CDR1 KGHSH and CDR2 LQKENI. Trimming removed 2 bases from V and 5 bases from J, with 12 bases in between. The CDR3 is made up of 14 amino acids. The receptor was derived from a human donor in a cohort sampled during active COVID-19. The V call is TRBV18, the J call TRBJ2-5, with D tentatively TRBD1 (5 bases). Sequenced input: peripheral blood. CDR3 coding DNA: TGTGCCAGCTCACCAGGGGCAAACGGGGAGACCCAGTACTTC. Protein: CASSPGANGETQYF.